These 2 T cell receptor beta chains came from one sample sequenced in a study of cytomegalovirus exposure and HLA in healthy donors. PCR employed 60 Vbeta and 13 Jbeta primers. Only in-frame clones appear in the TCRdb table, and some are missing; sequencing was by immunoSEQ multiplex PCR. The table records under 150,000 clones, roughly 70% of them present only once. What was sequenced was PBMCs. These receptors all come from a man aged 45-65 years in good health and CMV-seropositive.

This rearrangement joins TRBV7-8 to TRBJ1-5; no reliable D call. Germline V gives CDR1 SGHVS, CDR2 FQNEAQ. The V gene lost 1 base and the J gene lost 11 bases, with 18 bases spanning the gap. The CDR3 sequence is 15 residues long. The CDR3 sequence is CASSLGASPFVAQHF. For the CDR3, the DNA is TGTGCCAGCAGCTTAGGGGCCTCTCCATTTGTGGCCCAGCATTTT.

The rearrangement uses TRBV7-9 and TRBJ2-1; D might be TRBD2 (6 bases). The CDR3 is 16 residues long. Germline CDR1 SEHNR, CDR2 FQNEAQ (reference sequence). Deletions cut 5 bases from V and 10 bases from J, with 24 bases between. CDR3 bases: TGTGCCAGCAGCGTCTGGGGGGTAGCGACCCCCGGGGAGCAGTTCTTC. Translated: CASSVWGVATPGEQFF.